These 28 T cell receptor beta chains came from one sample sequenced in a study of blood T cell repertoires in COVID-19 (dated by TCRdb to about 2020). Library method: the immunoSEQ multiplex PCR assay. TCRdb holds this immuneACCESS table with in-frame rearrangements only. Some clones are missing; in checked studies, unresolved V genes explain under half, and the rest has no known cause. Present in this sample are over 250,000 clones, around 87% of which were seen just once. The ten largest clones represent under 2.5% of the sample. The sample taken for sequencing was peripheral blood. These TCRs come from a woman between 50 and 59 years old with acute or convalescent COVID-19.

The genes are TRBV6-2 or TRBV6-3 and TRBJ2-3; 9 positions match TRBD2. Per the germline V gene, CDR1 is MNHEY and CDR2 is SVGEGT. The V segment lost 2 bases and the J segment 5 bases; nucleotides outside the gene matches: 8. The CDR3 covers 16 residues. CDR3 in DNA: TGTGCCAGCAGTTACATAATAGCGGGAGACGTAGATACGCAGTATTTT. It specifies CASSYIIAGDVDTQYF.

V is TRBV15 and J is TRBJ2-1; the D is unclear. The V gene lost 0 bases and the J gene lost 4 bases, with 4 bases spanning the gap. Per the germline V gene, CDR1 is LNHNV and CDR2 is YYDKDF (reference sequence). The CDR3 runs to 13 residues. CDR3 in DNA: TGTGCCACCAGCAGAGATCGGTACAATGAGCAGTTCTTC. This codes for CATSRDRYNEQFF.

V and J are TRBV3-1 (or the pseudogene TRBV3-2) and TRBJ2-5; D is unclear. The CDR3 has 13 residues. Deletions cut 0 bases from V and 4 bases from J, with 6 bases between. CDR1 LGHDT and CDR2 YNNKEL come from the germline V gene (reference sequence). The CDR3 DNA reads TGTGCCAGCAGCCAAGATCTCGGAGAGACCCAGTACTTC. Encoded protein: CASSQDLGETQYF.

The rearrangement joins TRBV19 to TRBJ1-5, with D perhaps matching TRBD1 (6 bases). The germline V gene encodes CDR1 LNHDA and CDR2 SQIVND (reference sequence). V was pared by 3 bases and J by 0 bases, with 9 bases between. The CDR3 totals 15 residues. The CDR3 nucleotides are TGTGCCAGTAGTATTGAGGGGGATAGCAATCAGCCCCAGCATTTT. It specifies CASSIEGDSNQPQHF.

The chain combines TRBV2 with TRBJ2-5, with 12 bases fitting TRBD1. The CDR3 runs to 15 residues. Losses at the gene ends were 5 bases for V and 5 bases for J; bases not matched to a gene: 6. The germline V gene has CDR1 SNHLY and CDR2 FYNNEI. This CDR3 is CASSRGQGASETQYF. The DNA of the CDR3 is TGTGCCAGCAGTCGGGGACAGGGGGCGTCGGAGACCCAGTACTTC. Full variable domain (outside the CDR3, taken from reference TRBV2 and TRBJ2-5): EPEVTQTPSHQVTQMGQEVILRCVPISNHLYFYWYRQILGQKVEFLVSFYNNEISEKSEIFDDQFSVERPDGSNFTLKIRSTKLEDSAMYFCASSRGQGASETQYFGPGTRLLVL.

This chain connects TRBV7-9 to TRBJ1-2, with TRBD1 as a possible D gene (5 bases). Trimming took 5 bases from V and 2 from J, leaving 12 bases between them. The CDR3 length is 14 residues. Germline CDR1 SEHNR, CDR2 FQNEAQ (reference sequence). The CDR3, as DNA: TGTGCCAGCAGCCCCCAGGGCAGGAACTATGGCTACACCTTC. It translates to CASSPQGRNYGYTF.

The chain combines TRBV3-1 (or the pseudogene TRBV3-2) with TRBJ1-2; perhaps TRBD1 as D (5 bases). Looked up from germline, CDR1 is LGHDT and CDR2 is YNNKEL (reference sequence). Trimming left V 0 bases short and J 4 bases short, with 9 bases between. The CDR3 length is 14 residues. CDR3 sequence reads: CASSQDNTGYGYTF. Here the CDR3 DNA reads TGTGCCAGCAGCCAAGATAACACAGGCTATGGCTACACCTTC.

The rearrangement uses TRBV14 and TRBJ2-2; 8 bases line up with TRBD2. This CDR3 region has 18 residues. CDR1 is SGHDN and CDR2 is FVKESK in the germline V gene. Trimming took 8 bases from V and 0 from J; bases not matched to a gene: 14. CDR3 coding DNA: TGTGCCAGCTTACTTATCCTACCAGCGGGAGCGAACACCGGGGAGCTGTTTTTT. Translated, it gives CASLLILPAGANTGELFF.

V and J are TRBV30 and TRBJ1-6; D possibly corresponds to TRBD1 (5 bases). The ends were cut back, 0 bases at V and 6 bases at J, with 6 bases in the middle. Per the germline V gene, CDR1 is GTSNPN and CDR2 is SVGIG (reference sequence). The CDR3 is made up of 13 amino acids. In DNA form, the CDR3 reads TGTGCCTGGAGTGTACAGGTTAATTCACCCCTCCACTTT. This encodes CAWSVQVNSPLHF.

V gene TRBV9 combines with J gene TRBJ2-7, with 7 bases that match TRBD1. V lost 4 bases to trimming and J lost 4 bases; unmatched junction nucleotides: 5. This CDR3 comprises 13 residues. Germline V CDR1 and CDR2: SGDLS, YYNGEE. In DNA form, the CDR3 reads TGTGCCAGCAGCATAGGACAGGCTTACGAGCAGTACTTC. Amino acid sequence: CASSIGQAYEQYF. Supplemented by reference TRBV9 and TRBJ2-7, the full variable domain reads DSGVTQTPKHLITATGQRVTLRCSPRSGDLSVYWYQQSLDQGLQFLIQYYNGEERAKGNILERFSAQQFPDLHSELNLSSLELGDSALYFCASSIGQAYEQYFGPGTRLTVT.

The V call is TRBV19, the J call TRBJ2-1; possible D gene TRBD2, 5 bases. The CDR3 has 17 residues. The V end was cut by 3 bases, the J end by 1 base, with 16 bases between. Germline V gives CDR1 LNHDA, CDR2 SQIVND (reference sequence). CDR3: CASSIRPTGGSYNEQFF. The CDR3, as DNA: TGTGCCAGTAGTATTCGCCCGACGGGCGGGTCCTACAATGAGCAGTTCTTC.

The chain is built from TRBV24-1 and TRBJ2-3; 7 bases map to TRBD2. The CDR3 has 17 amino acids. Trimming at V came to 2 bases and at J to 1 base, leaving 8 bases not matched to a gene. Germline CDR1 reads KGHDR; CDR2 reads SFDVKD. The CDR3 protein is CATSDSSRLAGTDTQYF. CDR3 DNA: TGTGCCACCAGTGATTCCTCGAGGCTAGCGGGCACAGATACGCAGTATTTT.

The gene calls are TRBV11-2 and TRBJ2-7, with D perhaps matching TRBD1 (6 bases). This CDR3 comprises 14 residues. The germline V gene encodes CDR1 SGHAT and CDR2 FQNNGV. Between the trimmed V and J ends, which lost 5 bases and 4 bases, there was a span of 15 bases. The CDR3 spells CASSRGQGLYEQYF. The DNA for the CDR3 is TGTGCCAGCAGCCGTGGGCAGGGGCTTTACGAGCAGTACTTC.

This clone was picked up one time. The chain is built from TRBV7-2 and TRBJ1-2, with TRBD1 matching over 7 bases. Germline values: CDR1 SGHTA, CDR2 FQGNSA. The V segment lost 3 bases and the J segment 5 bases; nucleotides outside the gene matches: 9. This CDR3 contains 15 residues. CDR3 residues: CASSLLGQVLYGYTF. The CDR3 DNA reads TGTGCCAGCAGCTTGTTAGGACAGGTGTTATATGGCTACACCTTC. Using reference TRBV7-2 and TRBJ1-2 for the parts outside the CDR3, the full variable domain is GAGVSQSPSNKVTEKGKDVELRCDPISGHTALYWYRQSLGQGLEFLIYFQGNSAPDKSGLPSDRFSAERTGGSVSTLTIQRTQQEDSAVYLCASSLLGQVLYGYTFGSGTRLTVV.

This clone came up once. The chain combines TRBV29-1 with TRBJ2-3; D remains unclear. This CDR3 has 15 amino acids. Trimming shortened V by 3 bases and J by 0 bases, and 13 bases separated the two germline ends. Germline-derived CDR1 and CDR2 are SQVTM and ANQGSEA. The chain's CDR3 is CSVELVAPSTDTQYF. As DNA, the CDR3 is TGCAGCGTTGAGTTGGTGGCCCCTAGCACAGATACGCAGTATTTT.

This sequence joins TRBV4-1 and TRBJ1-2; D perhaps matches TRBD1 (6 bases). V lost 1 base and J 14 bases, leaving 17 bases between the germline ends. Germline loops: CDR1 MGHRA, CDR2 YSYEKL. The CDR3 covers 13 residues. CDR3 residues: CASSQAIDRRKTF. As DNA, the CDR3 is TGCGCCAGCAGCCAAGCCATCGACAGGAGGAAGACCTTC.

This clone has just one count. The same CDR3 can be traced to other DNA sequences in this sample. This chain links TRBV9 with TRBJ1-1, with 7 bases identical to TRBD1. The junction had 4 bases not matched to a gene; V was cut back by 3 bases and J by 2 bases. This CDR3 has 14 residues. Germline CDR1 and CDR2: SGDLS and YYNGEE. The CDR3 loop reads CASSADRANTEAFF. CDR3 coding DNA: TGTGCCAGCAGCGCCGACAGGGCCAACACTGAAGCTTTCTTT. Combining the CDR3 with reference TRBV9 and TRBJ1-1 gives the whole variable domain DSGVTQTPKHLITATGQRVTLRCSPRSGDLSVYWYQQSLDQGLQFLIQYYNGEERAKGNILERFSAQQFPDLHSELNLSSLELGDSALYFCASSADRANTEAFFGQGTRLTVV.

Concerning this clone itself: Relative to the germline gene, one junction end is altered; a read error may explain this. This chain links TRBV7-9 with TRBJ1-1; no firm D call. The CDR3 contains 12 residues. Germline CDR1 SEHNR, CDR2 FQNEAQ (reference sequence). CDR3: CAGRSMNTEAFF. The CDR3 nucleotides read TGTGCCGGCAGGAGCATGAACACTGAAGCTTTCTTT. The full variable domain, with the rest looked up from reference TRBV7-9 and TRBJ1-1, is DTGVSQNPRHKITKRGQNVTFRCDPISEHNRLYWYRQTLGQGPEFLTYFQNEAQLEKSRLLSDRFSAERPKGSFSTLEIQRTEQGDSAMYLCAGRSMNTEAFFGQGTRLTVV.

The rearrangement links TRBV10-3 to TRBJ2-3; D may be TRBD2 (7 bases). The CDR3 length is 15 residues. Trimming cost V 5 bases and J 5 bases, with 17 bases left between them. The germline gives CDR1 ENHRY, CDR2 SYGVKD. In nucleotides, the CDR3 is TGTGCCATCAGTTCTTCCAAGGGGGGGCAAGATACGCAGTATTTT. Its protein product is CAISSSKGGQDTQYF.

The genes are TRBV24-1 and TRBJ1-5; TRBD1 matches at 8 bases. Germline CDR1 KGHDR, CDR2 SFDVKD. The CDR3 extends over 16 amino acids. V shed 3 bases, J shed 0 bases, and the junction held 3 bases outside the gene matches. Here the CDR3 DNA reads TGTGCCACCAGTGATACACAGGGGGGTAGCAATCAGCCCCAGCATTTT. Its protein is CATSDTQGGSNQPQHF.

This chain joins TRBV18 and TRBJ1-5, with TRBD1 matching 9 bases. CDR1 and CDR2 from the germline V gene are KGHSH and LQKENI. This CDR3 is 16 amino acids long. Trimming took 1 base from V and 6 from J; bases not matched to a gene: 7. CDR3 amino acids: CASSPLGQGGIQPQHF. The CDR3 DNA sequence: TGTGCCAGCTCACCACTGGGACAGGGAGGGATTCAGCCCCAGCATTTT.

The rearrangement joins TRBV27 to TRBJ2-7, with 10 bases identical to TRBD1. The CDR3 loop spans 14 amino acids. Trimming cost V 5 bases and J 5 bases; bases outside gene matches: 6. CDR1 is MNHEY, CDR2 SMNVEV, per germline (reference sequence). The CDR3: CASSPRDRGNEQYF. The CDR3 bases are TGTGCCAGCAGTCCCCGGGACAGGGGAAACGAGCAGTACTTC.

Written as DNA, the CDR3 is TGTGCCAGCAGCGCGGGACAGGCGAACACTGAAGCTTTCTTT. Translated: CASSAGQANTEAFF. V usage is TRBV9 and J usage is TRBJ1-1, with TRBD1 matching 8 bases. V lost 3 bases to trimming and J lost 1 base; unmatched junction nucleotides: 2. CDR1 is SGDLS and CDR2 is YYNGEE in the germline V gene. CDR3 length: 14 residues.

J is TRBJ1-4 and V is TRBV7-9; the D gene is possibly TRBD1 (6 bases). The CDR3 spans 15 residues. CDR1 is SEHNR, CDR2 FQNEAQ, per germline (reference sequence). V was shortened by 4 bases and J by 8 bases, with 17 bases between the two germline ends. In DNA, the CDR3 is TGTGCCAGCAGCTCCCCGGGAGGGGGTGGCGAAAAACTGTTTTTT. Protein product: CASSSPGGGGEKLFF. The variable domain in full, with the rest retrieved from reference TRBV7-9 and TRBJ1-4, is DTGVSQNPRHKITKRGQNVTFRCDPISEHNRLYWYRQTLGQGPEFLTYFQNEAQLEKSRLLSDRFSAERPKGSFSTLEIQRTEQGDSAMYLCASSSPGGGGEKLFFGSGTQLSVL.

This chain connects TRBV18 to TRBJ2-1; unclear D gene. The ends were cut back, 3 bases at V and 4 bases at J, with 13 bases in the middle. Per the germline V gene, CDR1 is KGHSH and CDR2 is LQKENI. The CDR3 has 15 residues. Here the CDR3 reads CASSPTVRGYNEQFF. Here the CDR3 DNA reads TGTGCCAGCTCACCTACGGTCCGAGGATACAATGAGCAGTTCTTC.

This clone has a handful of counts. The chain is built from TRBV7-2 and TRBJ1-2; TRBD1 aligns across 9 bases. V was clipped by 7 bases and J by 7 bases; unmatched bases: 19. The CDR3 totals 17 residues. Germline CDR1 is SGHTA and CDR2 is FQGNSA. The CDR3 loop reads CASTPDGWTGVTGGYTF. CDR3 DNA: TGTGCCAGCACCCCCGATGGTTGGACAGGGGTCACTGGTGGCTACACCTTC. Supplemented by reference TRBV7-2 and TRBJ1-2, the full variable domain reads GAGVSQSPSNKVTEKGKDVELRCDPISGHTALYWYRQSLGQGLEFLIYFQGNSAPDKSGLPSDRFSAERTGGSVSTLTIQRTQQEDSAVYLCASTPDGWTGVTGGYTFGSGTRLTVV.

The gene calls are TRBV5-5 and TRBJ2-3; D gene ambiguous. The germline V gene has CDR1 SGHKS and CDR2 YYEKEE (reference sequence). The V gene lost 0 bases and the J gene lost 1 base, with 15 bases spanning the gap. CDR3 length equals 17 residues. CDR3 protein: CASSLAGFTGGTDTQYF. DNA of the CDR3: TGTGCCAGCAGCTTGGCCGGGTTTACGGGTGGCACAGATACGCAGTATTTT.

The chain couples TRBV3-1 (or the pseudogene TRBV3-2) to TRBJ1-4; D uncertain. Per germline, CDR1 LGHDT and CDR2 YNNKEL (reference sequence). This CDR3 comprises 14 residues. V was pared by 4 bases and J by 8 bases, with 14 bases between. The CDR3 DNA follows: TGTGCCAGCAGCCCAGAGAGTCGCGGGGAAAAACTGTTTTTT. Encoded protein: CASSPESRGEKLFF.